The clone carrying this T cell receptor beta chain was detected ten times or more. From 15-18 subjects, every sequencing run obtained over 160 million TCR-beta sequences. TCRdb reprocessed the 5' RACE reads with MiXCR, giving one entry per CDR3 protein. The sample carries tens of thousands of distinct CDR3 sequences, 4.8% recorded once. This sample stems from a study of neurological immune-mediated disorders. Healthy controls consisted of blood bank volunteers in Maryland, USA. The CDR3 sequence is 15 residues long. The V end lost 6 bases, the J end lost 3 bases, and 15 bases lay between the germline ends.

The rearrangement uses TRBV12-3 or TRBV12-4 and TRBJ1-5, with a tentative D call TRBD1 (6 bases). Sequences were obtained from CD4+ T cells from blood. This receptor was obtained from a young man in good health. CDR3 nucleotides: TGTGCCAGCAGCAAGGACAGAACACTCAATCAGCCCCAGCATTTT. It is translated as CASSKDRTLNQPQHF.